Described below is a single T cell receptor beta chain sequence and its context. No antigen is known for it. It has no much larger one-base neighbor in the sample; base qualities were not kept. This sample was taken from a study of response to subunit inactivated influenza vaccine (dated by TCRdb to about 2018). With regard to the full study: To follow how T cells responded to a trivalent subunit inactivated influenza vaccine, the researchers relied on deep quantitative profiling of the T cell receptor repertoire.

The germline V gene supplies CDR1 MGHDK and CDR2 SYGVNS. V drops 6 bases and J drops 5 bases, leaving 9 bases in between. There are 12 amino acids in the CDR3, from cysteine to phenylalanine inclusive. The kept DNA is CDR3 alone, 36 bases in frame from the first base. Here is what the overall study found, with its caveats: The authors suggested that each seasonal influenza vaccination may recruit only a limited number of new T cells.

The protocol used for the library was RT-PCR. The instrument was an Illumina HiSeq 2500. In TCRdb, the public reads were trimmed at Q25 with fastp and aligned with MiXCR, with productive beta chains retained. Entries are consolidated by CDR3 protein sequence, retaining the most common genes and DNA. This sample has under 200,000 distinct CDR3 sequences in its table, and roughly 10% of those were observed once. Around 35% of the sample goes to the ten largest clones. The V and J genes are TRBV25-1 and TRBJ2-3, with the D gene uncertain. Sample: CD8+ T cells sorted from PBMCs, taken less than 30 months after vaccination. The receptor comes from a man between 45 and 75 years old who received an inactivated influenza vaccine. Donor details come from another sample of the same person, matched by shared clones. This receptor carries the CDR3 CASSLRVDTQYF. The base sequence is TGTGCCAGCAGCCTCCGAGTAGATACGCAGTATTTT.